What follows are 4 T cell receptor beta chains derived from one specimen sequenced in a study of control samples from healthy donors and cancer patients. Assay used: immunoSEQ multiplex PCR; TCRdb lists only in-frame clones, some missing. The top ten hold approximately 6% of the sample, which has about 150,000 clones, approximately 94% seen once. Specimen: blood. The source is a man aged 40-50 years in good health.

The chain carries TRBV7-6 and TRBJ1-4; D gene unclear. Trimming stripped 2 bases from V and 8 bases from J, with 9 bases between. CDR3 size: 13 residues. CDR1 SGHVS and CDR2 FNYEAQ come from the germline V gene. The CDR3 DNA reads TGTGCCAGCAGCTTATTGGTGGGGGAAAAACTGTTTTTT. Translation gives CASSLLVGEKLFF. The full variable domain, rest sourced from reference TRBV7-6 and TRBJ1-4, is GAGVSQSPRYKVTKRGQDVALRCDPISGHVSLYWYRQALGQGPEFLTYFNYEAQQDKSGLPNDRFSAERPEGSISTLTIQRTEQRDSAMYRCASSLLVGEKLFFGSGTQLSVL.

Turning to this clone: Other DNA sequences from this sample encode an identical CDR3 as well. The chain uses TRBV21-1 and TRBJ2-1; the table assigns TRBD1, which was not confirmed against the DNA. TRBV21-1 is noted as a pseudogene. The CDR3 sequence is 12 residues long. This CDR3 reads CASSPRTGIKFF. CDR3 nucleotides: TGTGCCAGCAGCCCCCGGACAGGGATCAAGTTCTTC.

The chain is built from TRBV30 and TRBJ1-2; 7 bases match TRBD1. J was trimmed by 8 bases and V by 2 bases; bases with no gene match: 8. The germline V gene has CDR1 GTSNPN and CDR2 SVGIG (reference sequence). The CDR3 length is 13 residues. CDR3 protein: CAWSPQGKGGYTF. The DNA of the CDR3 is TGTGCCTGGAGTCCACAGGGGAAGGGCGGCTACACCTTC.

The genes are TRBV27 and TRBJ1-1; 8 bases line up with TRBD1. The CDR3 has 14 amino acids. V lost 3 bases and J lost 6; bases outside the gene matches: 6. Germline lookup yields CDR1 MNHEY and CDR2 SMNVEV (reference sequence). The CDR3 DNA is TGTGCCAGCAGTTTTGGGACAGGTAGGGCTGAAGCTTTCTTT. Translated, it gives CASSFGTGRAEAFF.